The rows below give T cell receptor beta chains drawn from one sample of a study of cytomegalovirus exposure and HLA in healthy donors. Some clones are missing from TCRdb's copy, which holds only in-frame ones; the method was immunoSEQ multiplex PCR. The data include roughly 120,000 clones; the top ten clones carry roughly 1%. Sequencing used PBMCs. The receptors originated from a man in his late teens or twenties in good health and CMV-seronegative. Each CDR3 is given with its conserved first and last residue.

v_call cdr3_aa
TRBV5-1 CASSLGSGGAREQFF
TRBV10-2 CASTRTLSGTNTGELFF
TRBV9 CASSVASGRAGDTQYF
TRBV29-1 CSVRPPGTASYNEQFF
TRBV5-4 CASSSSLWRDDTGELFF
TRBV25-1 CASSGKRTEAFF
TRBV6-1 CASSESRGLYGYTF
TRBV5-1 CASSLDSGYTF
TRBV7-2 CASSLALLPGEQYF
TRBV6-1 CASSEAYSEQFF
TRBV4-2 CASSQYIQGNQPQHF
TRBV20-1 CSASLLHEAFF
TRBV7-9 CASSYSGSSYNEQFF
TRBV4-1 CASSQRGQRLSYNEQFF
TRBV29-1 CSVEIGGPGSLGEQFF
TRBV28 CASSLFNEAFF
TRBV14 CASSQVGQGGVGYTF